Shown below are 26 T cell receptor beta chains from a single sample sequenced in a study of shared clonotypes between healthy human individuals (dated by TCRdb to about 2020). Libraries were prepared through the immunoSEQ multiplex PCR assay. The table was pulled from immuneACCESS by TCRdb, which kept in-frame rearrangements only. Such tables lose some clones; where checked, under half of the loss comes from unresolved V genes, and the rest has no known cause. Recorded for this sample are about 600,000 clones; approximately 97% of them occurred a single time. The leading ten clones occupy approximately 0.057% of the sample. Sequenced input: naive CD4+ T cells sorted from blood. Read against the paper, the sample's cell subset or site label means: CD45RA+ positively selected. Every receptor here comes from a woman aged 25 to 39 in good health.

This chain links TRBV28 with TRBJ2-7; 7 bases align to TRBD2. Trimming removed 8 bases from V and 4 bases from J; junction bases left unmatched: 8. The CDR3 is made up of 13 amino acids. The germline CDR1 and CDR2 sequences are MDHEN and SYDVKM. The CDR3 is CASLSGMDYEQYF. In nucleotides, the CDR3 is TGTGCCAGCTTAAGCGGGATGGATTACGAGCAGTACTTC.

V gene TRBV7-2 combines with J gene TRBJ1-4; TRBD1 is a possible D gene (5 bases). The CDR3 spans 15 residues. V gave up 2 bases and J gave up 8 bases, with 15 bases separating them. Germline V gene sequence: CDR1 SGHTA, CDR2 FQGNSA. Here the CDR3 DNA reads TGTGCCAGCAGCTTATTCCGGGGGGTAGAAGAAAAACTGTTTTTT. Its translation is CASSLFRGVEEKLFF.

V gene TRBV21-1 combines with J gene TRBJ1-3. TRBV21-1 is listed as a pseudogene. This CDR3 is built from 15 residues. CDR3 amino acids: CASTPGHGSGNTIYF. The CDR3 DNA sequence: TGTGCCAGCACTCCGGGTCATGGCTCTGGAAACACCATATATTTT.

The J gene is TRBJ2-1, the V gene TRBV7-9; D is possibly TRBD2 (6 bases). The length of the CDR3 is 14 residues. Trimming stripped 0 bases from V and 7 bases from J, with 10 bases between. Per the germline V gene, CDR1 is SEHNR and CDR2 is FQNEAQ (reference sequence). CDR3 nucleotides: TGTGCCAGCAGCTTAGCGGGAGGTTTAAATGAGCAGTTCTTC. Its translation: CASSLAGGLNEQFF.

The chain carries TRBV11-3 and TRBJ2-5; D not certain. The germline gives CDR1 SGHNT, CDR2 YENEEA. The V end was cut by 3 bases, the J end by 5 bases, with 10 bases between. The CDR3 has 13 amino acids. In DNA, the CDR3 is TGTGCCAGCAGCTTTGAGGACGGGGAGACCCAGTACTTC. It specifies CASSFEDGETQYF.

The V call is TRBV28, the J call TRBJ2-7; TRBD1 is a possible D gene (5 bases). Germline V gene lookup returns CDR1 MDHEN and CDR2 SYDVKM. CDR3 length equals 13 residues. Trimming pared 2 bases from V and 6 bases from J, leaving 11 bases between. CDR3 in amino acids: CASSLAGLSEQYF. CDR3 sequence (DNA): TGTGCCAGCAGTTTAGCAGGGCTAAGCGAGCAGTACTTC.

This clone came up once. The rearrangement links TRBV5-1 to TRBJ2-3; TRBD2 matches 9 bases. Trimming removed 4 bases from V and 2 bases from J; junction bases left unmatched: 11. Germline assignment: CDR1 SGHRS and CDR2 YFSETQ. This CDR3 has 17 residues. As DNA, the CDR3 is TGCGCCAGCAGCCCGACGGGGACTAGCAGACTCACAGATACGCAGTATTTT. The encoded protein is CASSPTGTSRLTDTQYF.

This clone was detected only once. The chain has TRBV5-1 and TRBJ1-1; D is uncertain. Per the germline V gene, CDR1 is SGHRS and CDR2 is YFSETQ. The CDR3 has 16 residues. V lost 4 bases and J lost 1, with 17 bases in between. The CDR3 nucleotides read TGCGCCAGCAGCGTACTCGATGGGGTCGGGAACACTGAAGCTTTCTTT. Translation gives CASSVLDGVGNTEAFF.

The chain has TRBV19 and TRBJ2-7; maybe TRBD1 (6 bases). CDR3 size: 13 residues. Germline CDR1 is LNHDA and CDR2 is SQIVND (reference sequence). Trimming left V 4 bases short and J 4 bases short, with 11 bases between. The CDR3, as DNA: TGTGCCAGTAGTACCCGGACAGATTACGAGCAGTACTTC. Translating it yields CASSTRTDYEQYF.

J is TRBJ1-1 and V is TRBV18; TRBD1 aligns across 8 bases. V shed 4 bases, J shed 8 bases, and the junction held 9 bases outside the gene matches. The germline gives CDR1 KGHSH, CDR2 LQKENI. The CDR3 runs to 14 residues. CDR3 amino acids: CASSRQTGDGEAFF. The CDR3 coding sequence is TGTGCCAGCTCACGTCAGACAGGGGACGGGGAAGCTTTCTTT.

This chain links TRBV6-4 with TRBJ2-7, with D possibly TRBD1 on 5 matching bases. CDR3 length: 16 residues. Trimming took off 0 bases at V and 2 bases at J, with 14 bases between the two ends. Germline-derived CDR1 and CDR2 are MRHNA and SNTAGT. The CDR3 DNA reads as TGTGCCAGCAGTGACTCTTTCGGTGTGGGGCCCTACGAGCAGTACTTC. Translation gives CASSDSFGVGPYEQYF.

The V call is TRBV2, the J call TRBJ2-1; a weak D match, TRBD1 (6 bases). The CDR3 loop spans 15 amino acids. The V and J ends lost 6 bases and 0 bases respectively, with 12 bases between them. Per germline, CDR1 SNHLY and CDR2 FYNNEI. Here the CDR3 reads CASRGSTGSYNEQFF. The CDR3 DNA sequence: TGTGCCAGCAGAGGCTCGACAGGCTCCTACAATGAGCAGTTCTTC.

The V call is TRBV6-6, the J call TRBJ2-7, with D perhaps being TRBD1 or TRBD2 (5 bases each). Trimming left V 8 bases short and J 2 bases short, with 13 bases between. The germline CDR1 and CDR2 sequences are MNHNY and SVGAGI (reference sequence). The CDR3 is 13 residues long. CDR3 nucleotides: TGTGCCAGCGGAACGGGACCTACCTACGAGCAGTACTTC. Translating gives CASGTGPTYEQYF.

The genes are TRBV5-1 and TRBJ1-3; possibly TRBD1 for D (6 bases). The CDR3 totals 19 residues. The V gene lost 3 bases and the J gene lost 0 bases, with 22 bases spanning the gap. Per the germline V gene, CDR1 is SGHRS and CDR2 is YFSETQ. The CDR3 DNA is TGCGCCAGCAGCTCCACATCGCTGACAGGCCCCTACTCTGGAAACACCATATATTTT. This encodes CASSSTSLTGPYSGNTIYF. The full variable domain, completed using reference TRBV5-1 and TRBJ1-3, is KAGVTQTPRYLIKTRGQQVTLSCSPISGHRSVSWYQQTPGQGLQFLFEYFSETQRNKGNFPGRFSGRQFSNSRSEMNVSTLELGDSALYLCASSSTSLTGPYSGNTIYFGEGSWLTVV.

The chain is built from TRBV27 and TRBJ2-1; 9 bases match TRBD2. This CDR3 is built from 14 residues. Germline V gene data show CDR1 as MNHEY and CDR2 as SMNVEV (reference sequence). V lost 7 bases to trimming and J lost 6 bases; unmatched junction nucleotides: 7. The CDR3 nucleotides read TGTGCCAGCAAATCTAGCGGGGTGTTCAATGAGCAGTTCTTC. Its translation is CASKSSGVFNEQFF.

V usage is TRBV6-5 and J usage is TRBJ2-3; tentatively, D is TRBD1 or TRBD2 (5 bases each). Between the trimmed V and J ends, which lost 6 bases and 0 bases, there was a span of 13 bases. Germline values: CDR1 MNHEY, CDR2 SVGAGI. The CDR3 loop spans 15 amino acids. DNA of the CDR3: TGTGCCAGCAGCGGGGCGGCCCTTAGCACAGATACGCAGTATTTT. This encodes CASSGAALSTDTQYF.

The chain uses TRBV7-9 and TRBJ2-2; D remains unclear. Germline V lookup: CDR1 SEHNR, CDR2 FQNEAQ (reference sequence). The length of the CDR3 is 13 residues. Trimming took off 0 bases at V and 4 bases at J, with 3 bases between the two ends. The CDR3 sequence: CASSLASTGELFF. The CDR3 DNA reads TGTGCCAGCAGCTTAGCTTCCACCGGGGAGCTGTTTTTT.

This chain uses TRBV5-1 with TRBJ2-4, with D maybe TRBD2 (6 bases). CDR3 length: 15 amino acids. Between the trimmed V and J ends, which lost 2 bases and 5 bases, there was a span of 14 bases. Germline CDR1 reads SGHRS; CDR2 reads YFSETQ. The chain's CDR3 is CASSFGGRVENIQYF. In DNA form, the CDR3 reads TGCGCCAGCAGCTTCGGGGGAAGGGTCGAAAACATTCAGTACTTC.

The rearrangement uses TRBV11-3 and TRBJ2-1; 15 nucleotides match TRBD2. Germline-derived CDR1 and CDR2 are SGHNT and YENEEA. V gave up 4 bases and J gave up 8 bases; unmatched junction bases: 9. CDR3 size: 17 residues. The CDR3 protein is CASSSGPGLAGGDEQFF. The CDR3 bases are TGTGCCAGCAGCTCCGGACCGGGACTAGCGGGAGGCGATGAGCAGTTCTTC. The full variable domain, completed using reference TRBV11-3 and TRBJ2-1, is EAGVVQSPRYKIIEKKQPVAFWCNPISGHNTLYWYLQNLGQGPELLIRYENEEAVDDSQLPKDRFSAERLKGVDSTLKIQPAELGDSAVYLCASSSGPGLAGGDEQFFGPGTRLTVL.

The V gene is TRBV28, the J gene TRBJ2-4, with D possibly matching TRBD2 (5 bases). This CDR3 region has 15 residues. Germline values: CDR1 MDHEN, CDR2 SYDVKM. V shed 6 bases and J shed 0 bases, with 12 bases lying between them. The CDR3 reads CASSHSVLAKNIQYF. As DNA, the CDR3 is TGTGCCAGCAGCCATAGCGTACTAGCCAAAAACATTCAGTACTTC.

This sequence joins TRBV5-4 and TRBJ2-3, with D possibly called TRBD1 or TRBD2 (5 bases each). The length of the CDR3 is 15 residues. Germline V lookup: CDR1 SGHNT, CDR2 YYREEE (reference sequence). V lost 3 bases to trimming and J lost 1 base, with 12 bases between them. The CDR3 DNA is TGTGCCAGCAGCTCCCGGGACCGCCGCACAGATACGCAGTATTTT. Its translation: CASSSRDRRTDTQYF. Supplemented by reference TRBV5-4 and TRBJ2-3, the full variable domain reads ETGVTQSPTHLIKTRGQQVTLRCSSQSGHNTVSWYQQALGQGPQFIFQYYREEENGRGNFPPRFSGLQFPNYSSELNVNALELDDSALYLCASSSRDRRTDTQYFGPGTRLTVL.

This clone was observed a single time. This sequence joins TRBV11-2 and TRBJ2-7, with D unclear. Looked up from germline, CDR1 is SGHAT and CDR2 is FQNNGV. V was pared by 2 bases and J by 1 base, with 9 bases between. This CDR3 is 14 amino acids long. The CDR3 spells CASSLSRASYEQYF. CDR3 nucleotides: TGTGCCAGCAGCTTATCTAGGGCTTCCTACGAGCAGTACTTC.

The rearrangement joins TRBV10-3 to TRBJ1-2; a weak D match, TRBD1 (5 bases). Trimming took 4 bases from V and 5 from J, leaving 11 bases between them. The CDR3 is made up of 13 amino acids. Per germline, CDR1 ENHRY and CDR2 SYGVKD. The DNA of the CDR3 is TGTGCCATCAGTGGACAGAGAGCATATGGCTACACCTTC. It codes for CAISGQRAYGYTF.

The chain joins TRBV28 to TRBJ1-4, with 7 positions matching TRBD1. The CDR3 has 15 residues. V was clipped by 7 bases and J by 4 bases; unmatched bases: 9. Germline CDR1 and CDR2: MDHEN and SYDVKM. The CDR3 region is CASTGGDRLNEKLFF. In DNA form, the CDR3 reads TGTGCCAGCACCGGGGGGGACAGACTTAATGAAAAACTGTTTTTT.

This clone has just one count. The chain links TRBV14 to TRBJ1-1, with a possible D match to TRBD1 (5 bases). Germline lookup yields CDR1 SGHDN and CDR2 FVKESK. V lost 0 bases to trimming and J lost 7 bases, with 9 bases between them. The CDR3 totals 13 residues. For the CDR3, the DNA is TGTGCCAGCAGCCAAGAGGGGGGGAGTGAAGCTTTCTTT. It is translated as CASSQEGGSEAFF.

This chain uses TRBV5-1 with TRBJ1-2; possibly TRBD1 for D (6 bases). The CDR3 runs to 13 residues. From germline, CDR1 is SGHRS and CDR2 YFSETQ. V was shortened by 4 bases and J by 4 bases, with 11 bases between the two germline ends. CDR3 protein: CASSNGTRYGYTF. Here the CDR3 DNA reads TGCGCCAGCAGCAACGGGACACGCTATGGCTACACCTTC.